This T cell receptor (beta chain) was sequenced for a study of cytomegalovirus exposure and HLA in healthy donors. Only one count was recorded for this clone. Trimming at V came to 3 bases and at J to 7 bases, leaving 13 bases not matched to a gene. CDR1 and CDR2 (germline): SGHVS, FQNEAQ. The CDR3 contains 18 residues. Libraries were prepared by immunoSEQ multiplex PCR; TCRdb keeps only in-frame clonotypes and omits some of them. Among around 130,000 clones listed, just under 90% were seen once. The source is a young man in good health and CMV-seronegative. The chain joins TRBV7-8 to TRBJ1-4; 11 nucleotides agree with TRBD1. Sequencing used PBMCs. CDR3 nucleotide sequence: TGTGCCAGCAGCTTCGCTAGGGTACCGGGACAGGGGGGTGAAAAACTGTTTTTT. This encodes CASSFARVPGQGGEKLFF.